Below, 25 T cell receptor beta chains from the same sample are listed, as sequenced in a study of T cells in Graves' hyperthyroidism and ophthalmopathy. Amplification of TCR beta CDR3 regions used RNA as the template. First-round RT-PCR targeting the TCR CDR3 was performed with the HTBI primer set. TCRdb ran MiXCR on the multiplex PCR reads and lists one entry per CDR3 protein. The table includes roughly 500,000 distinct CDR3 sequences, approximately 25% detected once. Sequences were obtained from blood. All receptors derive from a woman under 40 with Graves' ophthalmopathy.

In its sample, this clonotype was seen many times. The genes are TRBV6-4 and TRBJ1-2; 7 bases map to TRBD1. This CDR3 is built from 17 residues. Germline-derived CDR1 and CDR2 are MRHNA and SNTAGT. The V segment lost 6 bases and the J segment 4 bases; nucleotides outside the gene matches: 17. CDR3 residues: CASSPDRRPYLSYGYTF. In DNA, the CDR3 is TGTGCCAGCAGCCCGGACAGGCGCCCTTATCTCTCCTATGGCTACACCTTC.

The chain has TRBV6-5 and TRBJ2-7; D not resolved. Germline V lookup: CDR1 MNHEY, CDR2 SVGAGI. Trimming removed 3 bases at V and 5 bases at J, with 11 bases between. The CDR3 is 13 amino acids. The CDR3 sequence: CASSYGVVDEQYF. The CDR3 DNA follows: TGTGCCAGCAGTTATGGGGTTGTAGACGAGCAGTACTTC.

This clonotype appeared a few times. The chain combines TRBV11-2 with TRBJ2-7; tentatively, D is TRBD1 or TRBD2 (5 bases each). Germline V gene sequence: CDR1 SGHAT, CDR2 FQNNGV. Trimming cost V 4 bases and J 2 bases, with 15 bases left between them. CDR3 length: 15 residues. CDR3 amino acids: CASSSHPGRPYEQYF. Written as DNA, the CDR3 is TGTGCCAGCAGCTCCCACCCGGGGCGTCCCTACGAGCAGTACTTC. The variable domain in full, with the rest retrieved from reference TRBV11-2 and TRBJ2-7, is EAGVAQSPRYKIIEKRQSVAFWCNPISGHATLYWYQQILGQGPKLLIQFQNNGVVDDSQLPKDRFSAERLKGVDSTLKIQPAKLEDSAVYLCASSSHPGRPYEQYFGPGTRLTVT.

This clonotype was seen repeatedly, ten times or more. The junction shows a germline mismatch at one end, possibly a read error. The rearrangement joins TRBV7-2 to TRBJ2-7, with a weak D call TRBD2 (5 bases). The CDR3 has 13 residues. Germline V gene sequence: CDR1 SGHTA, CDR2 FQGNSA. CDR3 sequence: CASSLARDYERYF. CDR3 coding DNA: TGTGCCAGCAGCTTAGCGCGCGACTACGAGCGGTACTTC.

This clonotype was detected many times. CDR3 sequence reads: CASSSLGQIYEQYF. CDR3 DNA sequence: TGTGCCAGCAGCTCCCTGGGACAGATCTACGAGCAGTACTTC. The rearrangement links TRBV7-2 to TRBJ2-7; 7 bases map to TRBD1. The CDR3 is 14 residues long. V lost 4 bases, J lost 3 bases, and 6 bases stayed unmatched. Germline CDR1 is SGHTA and CDR2 is FQGNSA. The whole variable domain, filled in from reference TRBV7-2 and TRBJ2-7, reads GAGVSQSPSNKVTEKGKDVELRCDPISGHTALYWYRQSLGQGLEFLIYFQGNSAPDKSGLPSDRFSAERTGGSVSTLTIQRTQQEDSAVYLCASSSLGQIYEQYFGPGTRLTVT.

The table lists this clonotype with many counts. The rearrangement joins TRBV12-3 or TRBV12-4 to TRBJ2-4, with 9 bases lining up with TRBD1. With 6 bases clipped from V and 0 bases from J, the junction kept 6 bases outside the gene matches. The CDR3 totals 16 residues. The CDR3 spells CASSSGQGIAKNIQYF. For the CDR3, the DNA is TGTGCCAGCAGCTCGGGACAGGGCATAGCCAAAAACATTCAGTACTTC.

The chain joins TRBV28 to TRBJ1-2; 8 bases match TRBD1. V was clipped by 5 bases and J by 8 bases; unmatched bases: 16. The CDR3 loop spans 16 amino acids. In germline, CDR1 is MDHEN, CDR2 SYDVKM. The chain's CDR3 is CASSRSPGQGAEGYTF. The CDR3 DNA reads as TGTGCCAGCAGTAGATCCCCAGGCCAGGGGGCGGAAGGCTACACCTTC.

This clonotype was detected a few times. The CDR3 DNA is TGTGCCAGTAGTATATTGGGAGGGGATCAGCCCCAGCATTTT. The encoded protein is CASSILGGDQPQHF. The genes are TRBV19 and TRBJ1-5; possible D gene TRBD1, 5 bases. Germline V gives CDR1 LNHDA, CDR2 SQIVND (reference sequence). The V gene lost 2 bases and the J gene lost 5 bases, with 10 bases spanning the gap. This CDR3 is 14 amino acids long.

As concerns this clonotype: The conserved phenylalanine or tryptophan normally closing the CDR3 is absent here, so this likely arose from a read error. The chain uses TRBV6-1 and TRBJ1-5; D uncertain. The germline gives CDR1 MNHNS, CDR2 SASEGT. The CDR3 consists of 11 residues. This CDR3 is CASSDTQPQHY. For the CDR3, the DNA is TGTGCGAGCAGTGATACTCAGCCCCAGCATTAT.

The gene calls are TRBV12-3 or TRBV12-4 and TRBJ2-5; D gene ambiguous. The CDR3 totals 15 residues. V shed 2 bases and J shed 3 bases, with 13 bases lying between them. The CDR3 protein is CASSLSVSLEETQYF. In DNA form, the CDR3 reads TGTGCCAGCAGTTTAAGCGTCAGCTTAGAAGAGACCCAGTACTTC.

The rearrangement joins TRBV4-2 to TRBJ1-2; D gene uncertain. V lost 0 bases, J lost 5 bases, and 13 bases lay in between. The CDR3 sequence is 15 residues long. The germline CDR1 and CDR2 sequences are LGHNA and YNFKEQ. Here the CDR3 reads CASSQDRNPTYGYTF. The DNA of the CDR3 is TGTGCCAGCAGCCAAGATCGGAATCCTACATATGGCTACACCTTC.

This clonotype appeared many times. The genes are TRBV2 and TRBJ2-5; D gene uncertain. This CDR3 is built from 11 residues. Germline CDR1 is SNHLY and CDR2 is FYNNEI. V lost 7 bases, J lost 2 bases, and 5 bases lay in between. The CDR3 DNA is TGTGCCAGCAAACAGCAAGAGACCCAGTACTTC. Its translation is CASKQQETQYF.

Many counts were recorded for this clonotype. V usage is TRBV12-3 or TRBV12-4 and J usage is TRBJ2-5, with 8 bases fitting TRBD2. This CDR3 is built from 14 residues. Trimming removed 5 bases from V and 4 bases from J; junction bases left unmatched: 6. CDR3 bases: TGTGCCAGCAGTGAGGCAGCGGGGGCAGAGACCCAGTACTTC. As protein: CASSEAAGAETQYF.

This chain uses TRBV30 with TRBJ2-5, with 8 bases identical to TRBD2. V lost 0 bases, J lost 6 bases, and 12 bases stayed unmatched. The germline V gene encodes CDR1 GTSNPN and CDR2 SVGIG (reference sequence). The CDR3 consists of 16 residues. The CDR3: CAWSVHRLGRVQTQYF. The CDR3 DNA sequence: TGTGCCTGGAGTGTACATCGGCTCGGGAGGGTGCAGACCCAGTACTTC.

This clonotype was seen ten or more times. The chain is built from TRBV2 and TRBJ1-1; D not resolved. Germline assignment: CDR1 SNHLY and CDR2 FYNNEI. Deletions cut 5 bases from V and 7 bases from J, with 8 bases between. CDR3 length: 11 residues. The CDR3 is CASSWEREAFF. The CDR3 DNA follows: TGTGCCAGCAGTTGGGAACGTGAAGCTTTCTTT.

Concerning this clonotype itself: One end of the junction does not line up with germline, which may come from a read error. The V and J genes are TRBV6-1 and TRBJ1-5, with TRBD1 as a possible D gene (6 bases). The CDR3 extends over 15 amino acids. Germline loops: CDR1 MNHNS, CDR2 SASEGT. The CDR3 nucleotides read TGTGCCATCAGTGACAGGCTTCATAGCAATCAGCCCCAGCATTTT. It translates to CAISDRLHSNQPQHF.

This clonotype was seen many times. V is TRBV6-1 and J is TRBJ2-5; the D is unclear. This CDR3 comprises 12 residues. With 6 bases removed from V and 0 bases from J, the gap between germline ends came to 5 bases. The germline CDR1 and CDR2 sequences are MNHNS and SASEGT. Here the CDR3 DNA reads TGTGCCAGCAGAATCTACCAAGAGACCCAGTACTTC. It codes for CASRIYQETQYF.

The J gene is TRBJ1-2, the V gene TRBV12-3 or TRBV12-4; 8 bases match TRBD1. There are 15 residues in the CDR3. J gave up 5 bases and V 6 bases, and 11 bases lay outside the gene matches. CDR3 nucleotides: TGTGCCAGCAGGCTTGCCGGGACAGGACTTTATGGCTACACCTTC. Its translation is CASRLAGTGLYGYTF.

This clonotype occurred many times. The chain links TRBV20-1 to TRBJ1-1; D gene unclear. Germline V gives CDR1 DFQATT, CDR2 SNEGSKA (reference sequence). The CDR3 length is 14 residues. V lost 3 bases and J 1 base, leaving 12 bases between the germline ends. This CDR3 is CSASGQPSNTEAFF. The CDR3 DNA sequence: TGCAGTGCTAGTGGTCAACCCTCGAACACTGAAGCTTTCTTT.

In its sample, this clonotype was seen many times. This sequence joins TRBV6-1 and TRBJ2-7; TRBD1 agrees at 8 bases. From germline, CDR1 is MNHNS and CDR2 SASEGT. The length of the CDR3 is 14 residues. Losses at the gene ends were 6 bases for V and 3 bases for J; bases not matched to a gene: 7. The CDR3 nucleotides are TGTGCCAGCAGCGATGGACAGGGCCTCTACGAGCAGTACTTC. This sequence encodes CASSDGQGLYEQYF.

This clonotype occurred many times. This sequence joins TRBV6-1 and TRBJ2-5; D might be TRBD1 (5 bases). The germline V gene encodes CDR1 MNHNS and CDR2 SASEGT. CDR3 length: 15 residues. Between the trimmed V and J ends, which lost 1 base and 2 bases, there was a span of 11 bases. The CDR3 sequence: CASSEGITGQETQYF. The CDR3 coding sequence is TGTGCCAGCAGTGAAGGAATCACAGGACAAGAGACCCAGTACTTC.

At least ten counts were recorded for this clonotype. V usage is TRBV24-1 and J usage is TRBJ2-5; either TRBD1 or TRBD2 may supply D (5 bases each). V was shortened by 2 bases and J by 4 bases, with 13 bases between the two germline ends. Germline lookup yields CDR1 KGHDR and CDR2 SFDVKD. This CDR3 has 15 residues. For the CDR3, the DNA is TGTGCCACCAGTGATTCAGGGAAAGGGAGAGAGACCCAGTACTTC. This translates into CATSDSGKGRETQYF.

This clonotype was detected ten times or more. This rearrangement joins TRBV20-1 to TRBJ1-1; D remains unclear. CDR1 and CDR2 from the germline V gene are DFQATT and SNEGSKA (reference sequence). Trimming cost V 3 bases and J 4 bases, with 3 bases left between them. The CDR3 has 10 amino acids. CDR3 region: CSASSTEAFF. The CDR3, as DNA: TGCAGTGCTAGTTCCACTGAAGCTTTCTTT.

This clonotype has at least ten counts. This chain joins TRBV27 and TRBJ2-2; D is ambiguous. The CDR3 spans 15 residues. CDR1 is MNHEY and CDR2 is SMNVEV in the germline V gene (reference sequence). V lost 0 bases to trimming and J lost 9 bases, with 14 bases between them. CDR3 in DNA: TGTGCCAGCAGTTTATCATCCGTGACAACTCGGGAGCTGTTTTTT. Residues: CASSLSSVTTRELFF.

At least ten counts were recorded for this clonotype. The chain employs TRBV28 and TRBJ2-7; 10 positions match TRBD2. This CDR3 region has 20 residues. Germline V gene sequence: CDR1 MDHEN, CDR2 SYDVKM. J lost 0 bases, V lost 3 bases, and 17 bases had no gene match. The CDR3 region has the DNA TGTGCCAGCAGTTTTACCCACACCACCTCAACTAGCGGGGACTCCTACGAGCAGTACTTC. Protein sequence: CASSFTHTTSTSGDSYEQYF.